These T cell receptor beta chains were read from a single sample in a study of cytomegalovirus exposure and HLA in healthy donors. The repertoire was sequenced with immunoSEQ multiplex PCR; TCRdb's copy has only in-frame clones and lacks some. The table has 200,000 or so clones, around 86% seen once. The sequenced sample consisted of PBMCs. The receptors come from a woman in her forties or fifties in good health and CMV-seropositive. CDR3s include the opening cysteine and the closing phenylalanine or tryptophan. A D gene is named only where the DNA matches it firmly. Not all rows give a size; the values are once, few, many and, for expanded clones, a class.

>TRBJ2-1|TRBV7-2|-|TRBD2
TGTGCCAGCAGCTCCCGGACTAGCGGGGGTCAGTGGGATGAGCAGTTCTTC
CASSSRTSGGQWDEQFF
>TRBJ2-1|TRBV5-1|-|-
TGCGCCAGCAGCTTGGGGACAGTCCTCAATGAGCAGTTCTTC
CASSLGTVLNEQFF
>TRBJ2-1|TRBV28|-|TRBD2
TGTGCCAGCGCAAGAAACAGGTCGCTAGCGGGGGGGCCAAGGATGAATGAGCAGTTCTTC
CASARNRSLAGGPRMNEQFF
>TRBJ1-2|TRBV28|-|-
TGTGCCAGCAGTTGGTCAGGGTCAGCCTATGGCTACACCTTC
CASSWSGSAYGYTF
>TRBJ1-3|TRBV18|-|-
TGTGCCAGCTCACCAGTCCACTTGACTGGAAACACCATATATTTT
CASSPVHLTGNTIYF
>TRBJ1-5|TRBV19|-|-
TGTGCCAGTAGTTGGCAGGGGCCTTATCAGCCCCAGCATTTT
CASSWQGPYQPQHF
>TRBJ2-7|TRBV5-5|-|TRBD1
TGTGCCAGCAGCTGGTGGGGACAGGGGGCCGAGCAGTACTTC
CASSWWGQGAEQYF
>TRBJ2-5|TRBV5-8|-|-
TGTGCCAGCACTTTGCTGGGTAGGGGGGGCCCAAGAGGGACCCAGTACTTC
CASTLLGRGGPRGTQYF
>TRBJ1-1|TRBV6-6|-|TRBD1
TGTGCCAGCAGTTACCCCGACAGGGTAGAGAGGAGGGAAGCTTTCTTT
CASSYPDRVERREAFF
>TRBJ1-1|TRBV30|-|TRBD1
TGTGCCTGCTACAGGGGAGTTCACACTGAAGCTTTCTTT
CACYRGVHTEAFF
>TRBJ1-4|TRBV5-1|-|-
TGCGCCAGCAGCTTGGGCGGGCTAAATGAAAAACTGTTTTTT
CASSLGGLNEKLFF
>TRBJ2-1|TRBV9|-|TRBD1
TGTGCCAGCAGCGCTCACCACAGGGGAGCCTACAATGAGCAGTTCTTC
CASSAHHRGAYNEQFF
>TRBJ2-7|TRBV5-1|-|-
TGCGCCAGCAGCTCTAGGGGGGGGAGATCCTACGAGCAGTACTTC
CASSSRGGRSYEQYF
>TRBJ2-7|TRBV28|-|TRBD1
TGTGCCAGCAGTTCTCGACAGGGAAACGAGCAGTACTTC
CASSSRQGNEQYF
>TRBJ1-4|TRBV5-3|-|TRBD1
TGTGCCAGAAGCTTCGGACAGGGGAGGCGAAAACTGTTTTTT
CARSFGQGRRKLFF
>TRBJ1-2|TRBV6-1|-|-
TGTGCCAGCAATAAGGAGGAGGGATATGGCTACACCTTC
CASNKEEGYGYTF
>TRBJ2-7|TRBV6-4|-|TRBD2
TGTGCCAGCAAAGGGGGACTAGGGGGGAAGTCCTACGAGCAGTACTTC
CASKGGLGGKSYEQYF
>TRBJ2-4|TRBV5-6|-|TRBD1
TGTGCCAGCAGCCAGGGACAGGTGGTAGCCAAAAACAGTCAGTACTTC
CASSQGQVVAKNSQYF
>TRBJ2-5|TRBV4-2|-|TRBD2
TGTGCCAGCAGCCAAGTTGCGGGAGGAGCGGTAGAGACCCAGTACTTC
CASSQVAGGAVETQYF
>TRBJ2-1|TRBV6-6|few|-
TGTGCCAGCAGTTACCAAGGGGGACCCTACAATGAGCAGTTCTTC
CASSYQGGPYNEQFF
>TRBJ1-4|TRBV7-9|-|-
TGTGCCAGCAGCCCCACAGGGAGAGCAACTAATGAAAAACTGTTTTTT
CASSPTGRATNEKLFF
>TRBJ1-2|TRBV15|-|-
TGTGCCACCAGCAGATTCCCAAAGGGCAGGCGGGGGGACTACACCTTC
CATSRFPKGRRGDYTF
>TRBJ1-5|TRBV6-1|-|-
TGTGCCAGCAGTGAAGCCCAGGCTAGCAATCAGCCCCAGCATTTT
CASSEAQASNQPQHF
>TRBJ1-4|TRBV29-1|-|-
TGCAGCGTTCTTAGCGGGGGGGGCAAGATTAATGAAAAACTGTTTTTT
CSVLSGGGKINEKLFF
>TRBJ2-1|TRBV19|-|TRBD2
TGTGCCAGTACCCCCGGACTAGCATCTCCGCCGGATGAGCAGTTCTTC
CASTPGLASPPDEQFF
>TRBJ2-7|TRBV6-5|-|-
TGTGCCAGCAGTCCCCGCTCGGTGTCCTACGAGCAGTACTTC
CASSPRSVSYEQYF
>TRBJ2-3|TRBV1|-|-
TGCACCAGCAGCCAAGAGCGGGAGGGAAACACAGATACGCAGTATTTT
CTSSQEREGNTDTQYF
>TRBJ2-7|TRBV28|-|-
TGTGCCAGCAGAGAGACAGACTACGAGCAGTACTTC
CASRETDYEQYF
>TRBJ1-5|TRBV28|-|TRBD1
TGTGCCAGCAGTCCTGGGACAGTCCTCCAGCCCCAGCATTTT
CASSPGTVLQPQHF
>TRBJ2-6|TRBV29-1|-|-
TGCAGCGTTGAAGGAGGGTCTGGGGCCAACGTCCTGACTTTC
CSVEGGSGANVLTF
>TRBJ1-4|TRBV6-6|-|-
TGTGCCAGCAGCCGGGGAGGGAATGAAAAACTGTTTTTT
CASSRGGNEKLFF
>TRBJ2-3|TRBV5-1|-|TRBD1
TGCGCCAGCAGCTTGGGAGGGACAGGGGTAACAGATACGCAGTATTTT
CASSLGGTGVTDTQYF
>TRBJ1-5|TRBV7-2|-|-
TGTGCCAGCAGCTTAGCGGCCTATCAGCCCCAGCATTTT
CASSLAAYQPQHF
>TRBJ1-4|TRBV5-5|-|-
TGTGCCAGCAGCTTGGCGGGGATGGGTGAAAAACTGTTTTTT
CASSLAGMGEKLFF
>TRBJ1-1|TRBV18|-|-
TGTGCCAGCTCGCAGGGGCGGGACACTGAAGCTTTCTTT
CASSQGRDTEAFF
>TRBJ2-1|TRBV4-2|-|TRBD2
TGTGCCAGCAGCCCAGAGGAGCGGACGGGAGGCAATGAGCAGTTCTTC
CASSPEERTGGNEQFF
>TRBJ2-7|TRBV11-2|few|-
TGTGCCAGCAGCTTAGGGCCCACCTCCTACGAGCAGTACTTC
CASSLGPTSYEQYF
>TRBJ2-7|TRBV6-5|-|TRBD1
TGTGCCAGCAGCCTGGGACAGGGTATAAGCGAGCAGTACTTC
CASSLGQGISEQYF
>TRBJ2-7|TRBV18|-|TRBD2
TGTGCCAGCTCACCTAGGACTAGCGGGGGGAGATACGAGCAGTACTTC
CASSPRTSGGRYEQYF
>TRBJ1-1|TRBV7-8|-|-
TGTGCCAGCAGCTTTGGGGGGGCGCTTGGAAACACTGAAGCTTTCTTT
CASSFGGALGNTEAFF
>TRBJ2-2|TRBV6-5|once|-
TGTGCCAGCGGGGCAGACAGGAACACCGGGGAGCTGTTTTTT
CASGADRNTGELFF
>TRBJ2-1|TRBV28|-|TRBD2
TGTGCCAGCAGTCTACATGAGGGATCGAGCGGGAGTAAGCAGTTCTTC
CASSLHEGSSGSKQFF
>TRBJ1-2|TRBV1|-|-
TGCACCACCAACAGGGGGCAGGATTACAATGGCTACACCTTC
CTTNRGQDYNGYTF
>TRBJ2-1|TRBV7-2|-|-
TGTGCCAGCAGTCCTAGGGGGGGGGATGAGCAGTTCTTC
CASSPRGGDEQFF
>TRBJ1-4|TRBV5-1|-|TRBD1
TGCGCCAGCAGCCGCACCCCGGGACAGGGTGGTTTT
CASSRTPGQGGF
>TRBJ2-1|TRBV7-8|-|TRBD2
TGTGCCAGCAGCCTCACCCGGACTAGAGTTGGGAGTGAGCAGTTCTTC
CASSLTRTRVGSEQFF
>TRBJ2-7|TRBV19|-|-
TGTGCCAGTAGTATGACTGCGGCGAGCTACGAGCAGTACTTC
CASSMTAASYEQYF
>TRBJ1-2|TRBV30|few|TRBD1
TGTGCCTGGGGAGGGACAGGCTATGGCTACACCTTC
CAWGGTGYGYTF
>TRBJ2-7|TRBV4-3|-|TRBD1
TGCGCCAGCAGCCTGGACAGGGGACCCTACGAGCAGTACTTC
CASSLDRGPYEQYF
>TRBJ1-5|TRBV11-2|-|-
TGTGCCAGCAGCTTAGATGGGGGCAGCAATCAGCCCCAGCATTTT
CASSLDGGSNQPQHF
>TRBJ1-3|TRBV6-5|-|-
TGTGCCAGCAGTTACTCGGGAGGGACAGGAAACACCATATATTTT
CASSYSGGTGNTIYF
>TRBJ1-1|TRBV7-9|-|-
TGTTCCAGCAGTCTCGACAGCGCGAACACTGAAGCTTTCTTT
CSSSLDSANTEAFF
>TRBJ2-7|TRBV2|-|-
TGTGCCAGCAGACCCGGGACTGTCTCCTACGAGCAGTACTTC
CASRPGTVSYEQYF
>TRBJ1-2|TRBV29-1|-|-
TGCAGCGTTGGAGGTGGCTACACCTTC
CSVGGGYTF
>TRBJ2-3|TRBV27|-|TRBD2
TGTGCCACCCAGCGGGAGCCATGGGATACGCAGTATTTT
CATQREPWDTQYF